These 3 T cell receptor beta chains were all obtained from the same sample, sequenced in a study of T cell responses to AZD1222 COVID-19 vaccine. Produced via immunoSEQ multiplex PCR; TCRdb's table is partial and in-frame only. The sample lists around 160,000 clones, about 93% occurring once. The sequencing used peripheral blood, collected on day 0 of MenACWY control vaccination. The receptors were sampled from an adult in good health.

This chain connects TRBV7-6 to TRBJ2-2; the D gene is possibly TRBD2 (6 bases). This CDR3 has 16 residues. Germline V CDR1 and CDR2: SGHVS, FNYEAQ. V lost 5 bases to trimming and J lost 2 bases, with 15 bases between them. CDR3 coding DNA: TGTGCCAGCAGCAGGAACGCGGGATCCAACACCGGGGAGCTGTTTTTT. Protein product: CASSRNAGSNTGELFF.

About this clone: The sample holds other DNA sequences that translate to the same CDR3. This chain joins TRBV12-3 or TRBV12-4 and TRBJ2-2; no clear D gene. V shed 5 bases and J shed 4 bases, with 5 bases lying between them. The CDR3 contains 12 residues. CDR3 nucleotides: TGTGCCAGCAGTCCTGGCACCGGGGAGCTGTTTTTT. Amino acids: CASSPGTGELFF.

V and J are TRBV18 and TRBJ1-5; a weak D match, TRBD1 (5 bases). The CDR3 runs 15 residues. Germline V gives CDR1 KGHSH, CDR2 LQKENI. Trimming took off 8 bases at V and 3 bases at J, with 17 bases between the two ends. CDR3 protein: CASAGGGKANQPQHF. The CDR3 bases are TGTGCCAGCGCGGGGGGGGGAAAGGCCAATCAGCCCCAGCATTTT.